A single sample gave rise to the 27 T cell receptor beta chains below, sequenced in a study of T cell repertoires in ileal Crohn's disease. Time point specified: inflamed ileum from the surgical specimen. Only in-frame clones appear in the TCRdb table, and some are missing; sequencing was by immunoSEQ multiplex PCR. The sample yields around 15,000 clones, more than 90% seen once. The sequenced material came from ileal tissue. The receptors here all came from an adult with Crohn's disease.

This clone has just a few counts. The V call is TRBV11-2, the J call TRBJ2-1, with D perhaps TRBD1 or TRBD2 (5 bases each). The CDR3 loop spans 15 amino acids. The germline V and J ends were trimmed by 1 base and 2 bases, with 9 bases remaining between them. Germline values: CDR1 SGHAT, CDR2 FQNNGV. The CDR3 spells CASSLARGTYNEQFF. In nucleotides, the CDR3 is TGTGCCAGCAGCTTAGCTCGGGGCACCTACAATGAGCAGTTCTTC.

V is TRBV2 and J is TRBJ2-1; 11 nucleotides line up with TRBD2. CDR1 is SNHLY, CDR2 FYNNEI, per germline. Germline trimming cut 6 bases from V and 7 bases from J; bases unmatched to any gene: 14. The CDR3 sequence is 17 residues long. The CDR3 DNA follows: TGTGCCAGCAGGCTAAACCTAGCGGGGGGACCCAAGAATGAGCAGTTCTTC. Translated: CASRLNLAGGPKNEQFF.

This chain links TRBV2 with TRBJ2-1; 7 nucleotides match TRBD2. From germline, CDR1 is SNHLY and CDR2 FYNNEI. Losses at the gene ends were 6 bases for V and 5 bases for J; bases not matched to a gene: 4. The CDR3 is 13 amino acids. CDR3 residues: CASRLAGNNEQFF. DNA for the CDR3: TGTGCCAGCAGATTAGCGGGCAACAATGAGCAGTTCTTC. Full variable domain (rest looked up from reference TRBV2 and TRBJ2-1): EPEVTQTPSHQVTQMGQEVILRCVPISNHLYFYWYRQILGQKVEFLVSFYNNEISEKSEIFDDQFSVERPDGSNFTLKIRSTKLEDSAMYFCASRLAGNNEQFFGPGTRLTVL.

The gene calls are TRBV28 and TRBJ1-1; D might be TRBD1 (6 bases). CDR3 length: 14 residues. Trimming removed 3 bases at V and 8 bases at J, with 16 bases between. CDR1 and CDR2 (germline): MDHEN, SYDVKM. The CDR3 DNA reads TGTGCCAGCAGTTTTATTTTGGTTGGACAGGAAGCTTTCTTT. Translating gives CASSFILVGQEAFF.

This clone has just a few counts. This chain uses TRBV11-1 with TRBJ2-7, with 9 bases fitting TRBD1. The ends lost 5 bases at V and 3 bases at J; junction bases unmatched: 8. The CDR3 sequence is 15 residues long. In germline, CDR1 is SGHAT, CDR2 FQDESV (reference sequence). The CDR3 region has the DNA TGTGCCAGCAGCCCCCGGGACAGGGCCTTCTACGAGCAGTACTTC. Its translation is CASSPRDRAFYEQYF.

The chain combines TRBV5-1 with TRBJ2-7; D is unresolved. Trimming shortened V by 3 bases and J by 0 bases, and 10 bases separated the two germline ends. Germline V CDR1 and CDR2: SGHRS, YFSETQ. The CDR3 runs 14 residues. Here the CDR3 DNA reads TGCGCCAGCAGCTATAGGACGGACTCCTACGAGCAGTACTTC. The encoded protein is CASSYRTDSYEQYF.

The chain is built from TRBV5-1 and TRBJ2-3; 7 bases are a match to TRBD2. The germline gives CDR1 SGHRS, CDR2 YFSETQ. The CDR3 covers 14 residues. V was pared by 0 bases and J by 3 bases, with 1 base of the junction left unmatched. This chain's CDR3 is CASSLERGTDTQYF. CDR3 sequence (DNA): TGCGCCAGCAGCTTGGAGCGGGGTACAGATACGCAGTATTTT.

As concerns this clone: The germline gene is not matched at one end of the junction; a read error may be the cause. The CDR3 DNA is TGTGCTAGCAGCCCCCGGAGGGTAAGTGAAAAACTGTTTTTT. Translating gives CASSPRRVSEKLFF. The chain employs TRBV7-7 and TRBJ1-4; D not certain. CDR1 is SSHAT, CDR2 FNYEAQ, per germline (reference sequence). This CDR3 comprises 14 residues.

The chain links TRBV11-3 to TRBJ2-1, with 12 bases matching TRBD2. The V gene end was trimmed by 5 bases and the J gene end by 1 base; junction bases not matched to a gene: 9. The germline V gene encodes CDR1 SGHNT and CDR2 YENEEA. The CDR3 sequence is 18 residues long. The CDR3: CASSIGTTSGGSYNEQFF. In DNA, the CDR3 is TGTGCCAGCAGCATTGGTACGACTAGCGGGGGATCCTACAATGAGCAGTTCTTC. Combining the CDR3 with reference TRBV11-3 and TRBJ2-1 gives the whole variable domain EAGVVQSPRYKIIEKKQPVAFWCNPISGHNTLYWYLQNLGQGPELLIRYENEEAVDDSQLPKDRFSAERLKGVDSTLKIQPAELGDSAVYLCASSIGTTSGGSYNEQFFGPGTRLTVL.

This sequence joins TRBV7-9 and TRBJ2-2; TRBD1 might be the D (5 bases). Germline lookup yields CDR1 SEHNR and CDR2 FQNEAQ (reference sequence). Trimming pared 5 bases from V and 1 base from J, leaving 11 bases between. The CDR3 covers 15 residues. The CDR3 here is CASSETAVNTGELFF. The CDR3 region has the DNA TGTGCCAGCAGCGAGACAGCTGTGAACACCGGGGAGCTGTTTTTT.

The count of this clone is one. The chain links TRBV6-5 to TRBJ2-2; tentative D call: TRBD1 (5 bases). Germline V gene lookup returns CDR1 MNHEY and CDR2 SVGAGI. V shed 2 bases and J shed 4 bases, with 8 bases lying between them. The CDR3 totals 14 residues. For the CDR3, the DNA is TGTGCCAGCAGTTACATGGACATCACCGGGGAGCTGTTTTTT. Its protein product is CASSYMDITGELFF.

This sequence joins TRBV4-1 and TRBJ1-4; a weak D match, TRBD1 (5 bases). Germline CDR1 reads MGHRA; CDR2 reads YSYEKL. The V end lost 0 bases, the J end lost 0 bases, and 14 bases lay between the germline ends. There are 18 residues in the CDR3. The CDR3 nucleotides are TGCGCCAGCAGCCAAGATTTTGCGGGGCTTGCAACTAATGAAAAACTGTTTTTT. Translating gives CASSQDFAGLATNEKLFF.

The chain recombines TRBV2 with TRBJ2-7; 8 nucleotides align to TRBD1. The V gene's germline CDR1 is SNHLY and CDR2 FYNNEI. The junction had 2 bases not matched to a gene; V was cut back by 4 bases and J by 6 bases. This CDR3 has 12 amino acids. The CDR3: CASSGQGAEQYF. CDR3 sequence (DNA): TGTGCCAGCAGTGGTCAGGGGGCCGAGCAGTACTTC.

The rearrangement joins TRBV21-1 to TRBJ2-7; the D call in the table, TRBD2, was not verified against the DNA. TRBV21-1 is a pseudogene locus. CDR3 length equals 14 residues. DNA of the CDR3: TGTGCCAGCAGCAAAGTGGGGGGGTCCTACGAGCAGTACTTC. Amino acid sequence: CASSKVGGSYEQYF.

The CDR3 DNA sequence: TGTGCCAGCAGCTTAGAGAGACAGGGGGCTACTGGAAACACCATATATTTT. Translation gives CASSLERQGATGNTIYF. The chain uses TRBV7-6 and TRBJ1-3; 10 positions agree with TRBD1. This CDR3 is built from 17 residues. Germline trimming cut 1 base from V and 2 bases from J; bases unmatched to any gene: 5. Looked up from germline, CDR1 is SGHVS and CDR2 is FNYEAQ.

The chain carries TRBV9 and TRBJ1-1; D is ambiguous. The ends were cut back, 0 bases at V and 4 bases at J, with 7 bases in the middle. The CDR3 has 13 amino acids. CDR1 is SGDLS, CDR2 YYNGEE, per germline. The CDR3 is CASSVDGGTEAFF. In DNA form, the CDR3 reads TGTGCCAGCAGCGTAGACGGTGGCACTGAAGCTTTCTTT. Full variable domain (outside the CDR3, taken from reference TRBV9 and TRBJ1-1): DSGVTQTPKHLITATGQRVTLRCSPRSGDLSVYWYQQSLDQGLQFLIQYYNGEERAKGNILERFSAQQFPDLHSELNLSSLELGDSALYFCASSVDGGTEAFFGQGTRLTVV.

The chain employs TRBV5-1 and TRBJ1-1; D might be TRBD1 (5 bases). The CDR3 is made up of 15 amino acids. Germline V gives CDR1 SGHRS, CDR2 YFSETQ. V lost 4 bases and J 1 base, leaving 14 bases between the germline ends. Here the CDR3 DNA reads TGCGCCAGCAGCGGCGGGGCACAACCGAACACTGAAGCTTTCTTT. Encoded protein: CASSGGAQPNTEAFF.

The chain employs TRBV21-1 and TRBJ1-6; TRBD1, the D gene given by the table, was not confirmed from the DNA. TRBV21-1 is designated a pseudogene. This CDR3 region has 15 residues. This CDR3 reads CARVNRGCPFSPLHF. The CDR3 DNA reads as TGTGCCAGGGTTAACAGGGGCTGTCCCTTTTCACCCCTCCACTTT.

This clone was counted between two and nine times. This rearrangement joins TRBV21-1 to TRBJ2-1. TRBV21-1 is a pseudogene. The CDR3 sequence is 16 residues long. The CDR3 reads CASSKAKKGSYNEQFF. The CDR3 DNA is TGTGCCAGCAGCAAAGCAAAGAAGGGCTCCTACAATGAGCAGTTCTTC.

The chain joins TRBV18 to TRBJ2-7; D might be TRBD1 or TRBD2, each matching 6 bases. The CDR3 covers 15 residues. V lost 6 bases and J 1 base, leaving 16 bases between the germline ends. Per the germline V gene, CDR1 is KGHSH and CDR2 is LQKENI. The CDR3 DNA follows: TGTGCCAGCTCGCCTAGGGGGGAAGGGTCCTACGAGCAGTACTTC. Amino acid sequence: CASSPRGEGSYEQYF.

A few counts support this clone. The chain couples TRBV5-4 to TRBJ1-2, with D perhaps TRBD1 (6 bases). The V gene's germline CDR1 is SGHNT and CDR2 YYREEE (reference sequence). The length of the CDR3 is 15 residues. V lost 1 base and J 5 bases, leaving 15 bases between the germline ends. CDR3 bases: TGTGCCAGCAGCTTGTCCCAGGGGCCGGGGTATGGCTACACCTTC. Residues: CASSLSQGPGYGYTF. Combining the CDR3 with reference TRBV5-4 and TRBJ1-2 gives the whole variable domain ETGVTQSPTHLIKTRGQQVTLRCSSQSGHNTVSWYQQALGQGPQFIFQYYREEENGRGNFPPRFSGLQFPNYSSELNVNALELDDSALYLCASSLSQGPGYGYTFGSGTRLTVV.

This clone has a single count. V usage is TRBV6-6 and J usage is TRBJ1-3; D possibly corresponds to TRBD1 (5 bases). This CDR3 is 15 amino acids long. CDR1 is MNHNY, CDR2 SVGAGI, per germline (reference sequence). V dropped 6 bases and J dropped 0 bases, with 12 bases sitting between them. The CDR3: CASRSSTDSGNTIYF. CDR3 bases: TGTGCCAGCAGGAGCTCGACAGACTCTGGAAACACCATATATTTT.

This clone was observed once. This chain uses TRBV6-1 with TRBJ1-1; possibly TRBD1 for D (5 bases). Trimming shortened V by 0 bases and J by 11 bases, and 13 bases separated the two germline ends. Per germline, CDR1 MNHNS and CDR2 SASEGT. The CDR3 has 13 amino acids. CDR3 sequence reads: CASSEAGLSGAFF. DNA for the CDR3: TGTGCCAGCAGTGAAGCCGGGCTATCAGGGGCTTTCTTT.

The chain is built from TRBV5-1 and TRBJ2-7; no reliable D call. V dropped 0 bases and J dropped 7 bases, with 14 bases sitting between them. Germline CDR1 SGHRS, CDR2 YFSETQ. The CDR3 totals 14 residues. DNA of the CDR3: TGCGCCAGCAGCTTGGCACCGGGTCCGGGTGAGCAGTACTTC. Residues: CASSLAPGPGEQYF.

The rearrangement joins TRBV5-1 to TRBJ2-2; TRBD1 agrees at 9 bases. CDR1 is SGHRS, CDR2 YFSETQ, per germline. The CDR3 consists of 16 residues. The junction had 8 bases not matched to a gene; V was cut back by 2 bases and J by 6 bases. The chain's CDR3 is CASSFSDRGVSGELFF. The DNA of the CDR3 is TGCGCCAGCAGCTTCTCAGACAGGGGGGTCTCCGGGGAGCTGTTTTTT.

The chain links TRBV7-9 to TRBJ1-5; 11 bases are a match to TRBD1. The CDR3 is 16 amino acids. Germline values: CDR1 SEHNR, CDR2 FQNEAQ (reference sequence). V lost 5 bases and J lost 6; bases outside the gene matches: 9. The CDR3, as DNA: TGTGCCAGCAGCCCCACCGGGACAGGGGGAACTCAGCCCCAGCATTTT. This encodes CASSPTGTGGTQPQHF.

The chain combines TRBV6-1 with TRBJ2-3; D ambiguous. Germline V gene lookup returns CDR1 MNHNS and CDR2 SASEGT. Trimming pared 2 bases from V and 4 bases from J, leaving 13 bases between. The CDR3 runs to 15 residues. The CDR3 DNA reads TGTGCCAGCAGTGAATACTACAGTGGGGCAGATACGCAGTATTTT. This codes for CASSEYYSGADTQYF.